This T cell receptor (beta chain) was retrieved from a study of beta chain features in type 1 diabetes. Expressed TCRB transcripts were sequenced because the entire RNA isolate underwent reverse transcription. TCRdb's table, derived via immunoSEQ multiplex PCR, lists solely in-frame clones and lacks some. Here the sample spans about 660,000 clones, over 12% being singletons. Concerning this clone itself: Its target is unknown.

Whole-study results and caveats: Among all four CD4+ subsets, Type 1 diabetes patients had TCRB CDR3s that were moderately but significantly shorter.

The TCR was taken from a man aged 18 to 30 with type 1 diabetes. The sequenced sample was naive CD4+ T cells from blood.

The CDR3 DNA sequence: TGTGCCAGCAGCTTCCCCGGGACATGGGGTGAGCAGTTCTTC. Its protein product is CASSFPGTWGEQFF. This chain links TRBV7-9 with TRBJ2-1, with TRBD1 as a possible D gene (6 bases). This CDR3 is built from 14 residues. Germline values: CDR1 SEHNR, CDR2 FQNEAQ (reference sequence). The V end was cut by 3 bases, the J end by 9 bases, with 15 bases between.